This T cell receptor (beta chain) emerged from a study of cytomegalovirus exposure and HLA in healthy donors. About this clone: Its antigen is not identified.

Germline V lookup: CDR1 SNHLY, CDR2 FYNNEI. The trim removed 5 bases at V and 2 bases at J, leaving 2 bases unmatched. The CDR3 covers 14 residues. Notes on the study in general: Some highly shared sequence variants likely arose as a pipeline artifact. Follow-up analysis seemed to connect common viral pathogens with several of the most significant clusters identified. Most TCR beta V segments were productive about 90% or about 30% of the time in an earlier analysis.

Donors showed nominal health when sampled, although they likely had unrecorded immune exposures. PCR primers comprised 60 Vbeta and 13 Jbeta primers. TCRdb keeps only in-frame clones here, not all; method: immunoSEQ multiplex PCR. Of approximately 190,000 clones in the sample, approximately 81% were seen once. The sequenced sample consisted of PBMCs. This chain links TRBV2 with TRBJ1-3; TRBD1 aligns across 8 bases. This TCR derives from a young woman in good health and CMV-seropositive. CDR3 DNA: TGTGCCAGCAGTCCGGACAGGGCTGGAAACACCATATATTTT. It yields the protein CASSPDRAGNTIYF. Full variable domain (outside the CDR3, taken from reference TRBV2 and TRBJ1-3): EPEVTQTPSHQVTQMGQEVILRCVPISNHLYFYWYRQILGQKVEFLVSFYNNEISEKSEIFDDQFSVERPDGSNFTLKIRSTKLEDSAMYFCASSPDRAGNTIYFGEGSWLTVV.